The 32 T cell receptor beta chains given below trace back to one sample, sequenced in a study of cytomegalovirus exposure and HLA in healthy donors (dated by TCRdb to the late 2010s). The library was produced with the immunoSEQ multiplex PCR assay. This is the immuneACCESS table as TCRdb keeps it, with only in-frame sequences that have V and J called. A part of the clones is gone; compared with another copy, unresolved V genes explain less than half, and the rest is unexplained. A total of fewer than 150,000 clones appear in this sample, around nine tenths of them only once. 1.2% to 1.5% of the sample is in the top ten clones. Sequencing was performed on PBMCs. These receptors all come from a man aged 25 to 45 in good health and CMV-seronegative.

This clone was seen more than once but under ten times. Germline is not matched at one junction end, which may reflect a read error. The CDR3 sequence: CASGLDETVNSPLHF. The CDR3 nucleotides read TGTGCCAGCGGCTTAGATGAGACAGTGAATTCACCCCTCCACTTT. The chain couples TRBV7-9 to TRBJ1-6, with a possible D match to TRBD1 (5 bases). This CDR3 spans 15 amino acids. Germline CDR1 and CDR2: SEHNR and FQNEAQ (reference sequence).

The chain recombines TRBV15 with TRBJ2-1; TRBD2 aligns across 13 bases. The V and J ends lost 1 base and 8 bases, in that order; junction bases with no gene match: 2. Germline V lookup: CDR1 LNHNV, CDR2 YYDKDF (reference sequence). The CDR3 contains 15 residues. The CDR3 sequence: CATSRGTSGGDEQFF. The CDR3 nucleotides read TGTGCCACCAGCAGAGGGACTAGCGGGGGCGATGAGCAGTTCTTC. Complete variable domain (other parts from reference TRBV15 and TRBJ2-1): DAMVIQNPRYQVTQFGKPVTLSCSQTLNHNVMYWYQQKSSQAPKLLFHYYDKDFNNEADTPDNFQSRRPNTSFCFLDIRSPGLGDTAMYLCATSRGTSGGDEQFFGPGTRLTVL.

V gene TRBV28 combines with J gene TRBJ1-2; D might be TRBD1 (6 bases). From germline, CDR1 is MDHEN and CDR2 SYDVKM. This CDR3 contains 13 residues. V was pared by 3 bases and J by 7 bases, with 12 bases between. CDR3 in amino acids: CASSLPSGVGYTF. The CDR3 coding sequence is TGTGCCAGCAGTTTGCCCTCAGGGGTTGGCTACACCTTC.

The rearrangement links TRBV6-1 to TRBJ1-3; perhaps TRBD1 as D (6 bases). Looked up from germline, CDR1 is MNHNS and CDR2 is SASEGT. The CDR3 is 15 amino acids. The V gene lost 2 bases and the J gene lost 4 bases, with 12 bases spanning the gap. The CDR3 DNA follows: TGTGCCAGCAGTGAATCCACAGGGAAAGGAAACACCATATATTTT. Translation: CASSESTGKGNTIYF.

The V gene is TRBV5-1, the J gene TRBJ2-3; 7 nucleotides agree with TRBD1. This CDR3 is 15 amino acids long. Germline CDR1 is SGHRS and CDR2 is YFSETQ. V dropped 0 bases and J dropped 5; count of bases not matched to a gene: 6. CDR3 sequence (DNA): TGCGCCAGCAGCTTGGAGAGGGGGCGAGGAGATACGCAGTATTTT. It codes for CASSLERGRGDTQYF.

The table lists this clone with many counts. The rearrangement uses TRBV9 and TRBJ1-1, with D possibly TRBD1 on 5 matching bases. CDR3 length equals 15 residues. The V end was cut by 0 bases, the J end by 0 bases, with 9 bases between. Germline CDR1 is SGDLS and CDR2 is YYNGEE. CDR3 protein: CASSVAGHLNTEAFF. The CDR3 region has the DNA TGTGCCAGCAGCGTAGCAGGACACCTGAACACTGAAGCTTTCTTT.

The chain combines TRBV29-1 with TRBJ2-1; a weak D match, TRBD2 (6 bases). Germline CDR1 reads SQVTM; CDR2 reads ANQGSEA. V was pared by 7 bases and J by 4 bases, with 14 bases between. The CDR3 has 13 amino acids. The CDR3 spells CSGSTAGYNEQFF. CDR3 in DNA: TGCAGCGGTTCGACGGCGGGGTACAATGAGCAGTTCTTC.

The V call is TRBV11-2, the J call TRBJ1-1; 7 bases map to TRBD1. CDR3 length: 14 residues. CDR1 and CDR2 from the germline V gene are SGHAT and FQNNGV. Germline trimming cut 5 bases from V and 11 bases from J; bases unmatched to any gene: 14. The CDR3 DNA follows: TGTGCCAGCAGCCCAAGACAGGGTAAGGGACAGGCTTTCTTT. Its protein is CASSPRQGKGQAFF.

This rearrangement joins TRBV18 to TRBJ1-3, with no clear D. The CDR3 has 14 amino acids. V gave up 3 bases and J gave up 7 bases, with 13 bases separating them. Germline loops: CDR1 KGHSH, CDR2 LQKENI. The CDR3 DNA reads TGTGCCAGCTCACCCGGAGCGCCTGAGAACACCATATATTTT. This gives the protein CASSPGAPENTIYF.

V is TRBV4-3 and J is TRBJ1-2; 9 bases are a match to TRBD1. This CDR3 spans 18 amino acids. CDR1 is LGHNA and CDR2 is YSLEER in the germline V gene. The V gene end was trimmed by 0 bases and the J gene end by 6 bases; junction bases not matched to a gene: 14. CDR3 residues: CASSQDTFGTGLRDGYTF. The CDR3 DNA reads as TGCGCCAGCAGCCAAGATACTTTTGGGACAGGGTTACGGGATGGCTACACCTTC.

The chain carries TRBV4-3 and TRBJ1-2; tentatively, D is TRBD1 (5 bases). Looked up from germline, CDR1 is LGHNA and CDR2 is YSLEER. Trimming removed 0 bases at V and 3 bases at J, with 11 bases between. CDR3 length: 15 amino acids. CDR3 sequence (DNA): TGCGCCAGCAGCCAAGATGGACCGGGGGACTATGGCTACACCTTC. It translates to CASSQDGPGDYGYTF.

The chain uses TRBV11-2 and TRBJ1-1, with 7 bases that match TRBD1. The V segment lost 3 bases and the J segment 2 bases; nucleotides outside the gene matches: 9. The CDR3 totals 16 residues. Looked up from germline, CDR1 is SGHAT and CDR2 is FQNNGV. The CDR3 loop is CASSFRTGQVNTEAFF. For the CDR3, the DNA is TGTGCCAGCAGCTTCCGAACAGGACAGGTTAACACTGAAGCTTTCTTT.

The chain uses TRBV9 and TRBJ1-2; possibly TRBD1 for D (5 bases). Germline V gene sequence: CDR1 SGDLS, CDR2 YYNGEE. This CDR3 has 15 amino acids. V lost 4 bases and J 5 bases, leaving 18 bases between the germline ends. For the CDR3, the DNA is TGTGCCAGCAGCCCCCCCGGGACTCTTTCTTATGGCTACACCTTC. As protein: CASSPPGTLSYGYTF.

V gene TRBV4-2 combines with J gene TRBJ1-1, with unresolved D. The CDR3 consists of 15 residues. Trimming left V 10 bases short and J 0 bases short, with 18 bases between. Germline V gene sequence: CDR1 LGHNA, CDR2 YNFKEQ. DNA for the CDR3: TGTGCCAACAGACCCAGACACCCCATGAACACTGAAGCTTTCTTT. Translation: CANRPRHPMNTEAFF.

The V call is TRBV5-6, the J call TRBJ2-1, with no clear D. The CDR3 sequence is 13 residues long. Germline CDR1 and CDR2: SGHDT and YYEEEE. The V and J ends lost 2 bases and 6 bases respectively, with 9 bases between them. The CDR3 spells CASSFGESNEQFF. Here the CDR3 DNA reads TGTGCCAGCAGCTTCGGAGAAAGCAATGAGCAGTTCTTC.

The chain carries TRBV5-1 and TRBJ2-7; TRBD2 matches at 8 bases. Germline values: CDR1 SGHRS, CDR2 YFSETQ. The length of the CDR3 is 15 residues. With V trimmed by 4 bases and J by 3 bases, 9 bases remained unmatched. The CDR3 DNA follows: TGCGCCAGCAGCCCTGCTAGCGGGTCTTACTACGAGCAGTACTTC. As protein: CASSPASGSYYEQYF. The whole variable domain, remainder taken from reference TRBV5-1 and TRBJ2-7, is KAGVTQTPRYLIKTRGQQVTLSCSPISGHRSVSWYQQTPGQGLQFLFEYFSETQRNKGNFPGRFSGRQFSNSRSEMNVSTLELGDSALYLCASSPASGSYYEQYFGPGTRLTVT.

As DNA, the CDR3 is TGCGCCAGCAGCACGGGGACTAGCGACAATGAGCAGTTCTTC. This gives the protein CASSTGTSDNEQFF. The gene calls are TRBV5-1 and TRBJ2-1; 10 bases are a match to TRBD2. J was trimmed by 5 bases and V by 4 bases; bases with no gene match: 3. The CDR3 length is 14 residues. Germline CDR1 SGHRS, CDR2 YFSETQ.

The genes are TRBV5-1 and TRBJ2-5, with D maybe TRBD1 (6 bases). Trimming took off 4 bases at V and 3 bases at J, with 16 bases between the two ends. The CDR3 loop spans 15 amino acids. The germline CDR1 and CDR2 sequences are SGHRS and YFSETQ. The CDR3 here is CASSLTGTPEETQYF. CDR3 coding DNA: TGCGCCAGCAGCCTAACCGGGACACCTGAAGAGACCCAGTACTTC.

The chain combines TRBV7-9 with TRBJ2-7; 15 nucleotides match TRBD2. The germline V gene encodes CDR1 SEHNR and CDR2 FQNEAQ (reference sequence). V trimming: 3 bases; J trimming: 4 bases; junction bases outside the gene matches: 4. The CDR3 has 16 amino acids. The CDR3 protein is CASSFIGLAGGYEQYF. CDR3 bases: TGTGCCAGCAGCTTTATTGGACTAGCGGGGGGGTACGAGCAGTACTTC. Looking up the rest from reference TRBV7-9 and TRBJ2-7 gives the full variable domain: DTGVSQNPRHKITKRGQNVTFRCDPISEHNRLYWYRQTLGQGPEFLTYFQNEAQLEKSRLLSDRFSAERPKGSFSTLEIQRTEQGDSAMYLCASSFIGLAGGYEQYFGPGTRLTVT.

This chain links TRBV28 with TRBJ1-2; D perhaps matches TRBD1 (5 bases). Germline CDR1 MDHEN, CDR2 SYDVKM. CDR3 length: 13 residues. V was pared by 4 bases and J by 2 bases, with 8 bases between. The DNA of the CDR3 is TGTGCCAGCAGTTACAGGACGAACTATGGCTACACCTTC. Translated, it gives CASSYRTNYGYTF.

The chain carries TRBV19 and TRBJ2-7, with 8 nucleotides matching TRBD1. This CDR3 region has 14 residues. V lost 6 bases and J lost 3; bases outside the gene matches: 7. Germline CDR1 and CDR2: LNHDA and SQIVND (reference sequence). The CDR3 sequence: CASRRQGPNYEQYF. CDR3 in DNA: TGTGCCAGTAGACGACAGGGGCCCAACTACGAGCAGTACTTC.

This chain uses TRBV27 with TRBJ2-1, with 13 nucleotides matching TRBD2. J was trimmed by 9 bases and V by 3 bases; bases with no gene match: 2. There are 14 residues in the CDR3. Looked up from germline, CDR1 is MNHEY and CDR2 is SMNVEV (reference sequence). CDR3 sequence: CASSLGLAGFEQFF. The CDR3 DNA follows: TGTGCCAGCAGTTTGGGACTAGCGGGATTTGAGCAGTTCTTC.

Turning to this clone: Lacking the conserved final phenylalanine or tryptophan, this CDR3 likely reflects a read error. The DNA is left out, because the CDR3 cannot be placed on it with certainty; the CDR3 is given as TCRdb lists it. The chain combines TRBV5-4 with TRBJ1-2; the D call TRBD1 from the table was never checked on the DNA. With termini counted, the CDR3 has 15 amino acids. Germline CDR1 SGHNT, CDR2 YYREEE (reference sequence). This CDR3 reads CASSSNPGTQLVLTH.

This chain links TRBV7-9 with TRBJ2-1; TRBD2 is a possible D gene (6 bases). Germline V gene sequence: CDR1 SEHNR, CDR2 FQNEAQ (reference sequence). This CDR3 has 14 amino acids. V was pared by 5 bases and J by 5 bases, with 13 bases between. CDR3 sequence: CASSVGGPNNEQFF. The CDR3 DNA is TGTGCCAGCAGCGTAGGAGGGCCGAACAATGAGCAGTTCTTC.

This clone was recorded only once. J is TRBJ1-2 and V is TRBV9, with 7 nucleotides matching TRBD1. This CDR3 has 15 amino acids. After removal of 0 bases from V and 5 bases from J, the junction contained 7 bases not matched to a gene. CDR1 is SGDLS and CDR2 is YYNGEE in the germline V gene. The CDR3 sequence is CASSVAETGLYGYTF. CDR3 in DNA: TGTGCCAGCAGCGTAGCTGAGACAGGGTTATATGGCTACACCTTC.

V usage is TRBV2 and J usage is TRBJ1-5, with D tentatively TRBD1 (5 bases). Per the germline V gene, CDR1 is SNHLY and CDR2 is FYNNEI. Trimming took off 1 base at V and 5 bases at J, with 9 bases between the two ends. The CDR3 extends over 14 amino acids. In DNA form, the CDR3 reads TGTGCCAGCAGTGAAGATCGCAGGGATCAGCCCCAGCATTTT. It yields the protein CASSEDRRDQPQHF.

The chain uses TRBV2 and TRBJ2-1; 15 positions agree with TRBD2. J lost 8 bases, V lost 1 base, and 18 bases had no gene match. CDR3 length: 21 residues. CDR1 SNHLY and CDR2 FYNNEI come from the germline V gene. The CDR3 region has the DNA TGTGCCAGCAGTGAAGATAGGTTGGGGGGACTAGCGGGAGGATCGAAAGATGAGCAGTTCTTC. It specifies CASSEDRLGGLAGGSKDEQFF.

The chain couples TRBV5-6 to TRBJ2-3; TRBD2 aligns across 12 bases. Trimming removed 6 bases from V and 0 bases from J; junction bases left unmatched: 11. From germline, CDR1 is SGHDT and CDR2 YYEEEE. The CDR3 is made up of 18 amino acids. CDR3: CASTHGPTSGSSTDTQYF. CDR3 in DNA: TGTGCCAGCACTCACGGGCCGACTAGCGGGAGTAGCACAGATACGCAGTATTTT.

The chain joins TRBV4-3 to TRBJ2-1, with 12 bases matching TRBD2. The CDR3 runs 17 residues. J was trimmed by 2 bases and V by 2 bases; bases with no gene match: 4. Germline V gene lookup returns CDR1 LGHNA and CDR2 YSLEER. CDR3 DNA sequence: TGCGCCAGCAGCCAATACCGACTAGCGGGAGCCTACAATGAGCAGTTCTTC. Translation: CASSQYRLAGAYNEQFF.

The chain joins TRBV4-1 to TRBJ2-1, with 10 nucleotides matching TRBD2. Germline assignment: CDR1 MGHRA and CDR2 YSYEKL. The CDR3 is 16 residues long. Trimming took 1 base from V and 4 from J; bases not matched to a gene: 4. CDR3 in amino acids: CASSQGSGRLYNEQFF. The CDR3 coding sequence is TGCGCCAGCAGCCAAGGTAGCGGGAGGTTATACAATGAGCAGTTCTTC.

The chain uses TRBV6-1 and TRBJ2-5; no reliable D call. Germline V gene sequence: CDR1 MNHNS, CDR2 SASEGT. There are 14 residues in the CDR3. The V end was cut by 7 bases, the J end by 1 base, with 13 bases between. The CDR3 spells CASKTVYSQETQYF. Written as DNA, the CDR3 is TGTGCCAGCAAAACAGTATATTCCCAAGAGACCCAGTACTTC.

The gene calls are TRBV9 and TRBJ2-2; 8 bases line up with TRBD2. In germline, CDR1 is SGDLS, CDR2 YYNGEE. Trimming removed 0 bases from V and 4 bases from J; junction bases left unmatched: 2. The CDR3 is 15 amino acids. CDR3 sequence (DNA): TGTGCCAGCAGCGTAGTGCTAGCGGGCACCGGGGAGCTGTTTTTT. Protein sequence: CASSVVLAGTGELFF.